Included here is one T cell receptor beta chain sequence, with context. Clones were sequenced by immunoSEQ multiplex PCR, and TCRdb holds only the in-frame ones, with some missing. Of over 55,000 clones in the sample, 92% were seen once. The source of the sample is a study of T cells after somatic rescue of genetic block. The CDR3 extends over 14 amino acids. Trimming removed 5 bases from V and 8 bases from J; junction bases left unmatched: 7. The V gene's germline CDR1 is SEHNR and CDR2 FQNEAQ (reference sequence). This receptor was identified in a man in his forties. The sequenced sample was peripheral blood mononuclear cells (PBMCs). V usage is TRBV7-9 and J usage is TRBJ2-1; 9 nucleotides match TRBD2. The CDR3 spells CASSLKREDDEQFF. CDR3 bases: TGTGCCAGCAGCCTAAAGCGGGAGGACGATGAGCAGTTCTTC.